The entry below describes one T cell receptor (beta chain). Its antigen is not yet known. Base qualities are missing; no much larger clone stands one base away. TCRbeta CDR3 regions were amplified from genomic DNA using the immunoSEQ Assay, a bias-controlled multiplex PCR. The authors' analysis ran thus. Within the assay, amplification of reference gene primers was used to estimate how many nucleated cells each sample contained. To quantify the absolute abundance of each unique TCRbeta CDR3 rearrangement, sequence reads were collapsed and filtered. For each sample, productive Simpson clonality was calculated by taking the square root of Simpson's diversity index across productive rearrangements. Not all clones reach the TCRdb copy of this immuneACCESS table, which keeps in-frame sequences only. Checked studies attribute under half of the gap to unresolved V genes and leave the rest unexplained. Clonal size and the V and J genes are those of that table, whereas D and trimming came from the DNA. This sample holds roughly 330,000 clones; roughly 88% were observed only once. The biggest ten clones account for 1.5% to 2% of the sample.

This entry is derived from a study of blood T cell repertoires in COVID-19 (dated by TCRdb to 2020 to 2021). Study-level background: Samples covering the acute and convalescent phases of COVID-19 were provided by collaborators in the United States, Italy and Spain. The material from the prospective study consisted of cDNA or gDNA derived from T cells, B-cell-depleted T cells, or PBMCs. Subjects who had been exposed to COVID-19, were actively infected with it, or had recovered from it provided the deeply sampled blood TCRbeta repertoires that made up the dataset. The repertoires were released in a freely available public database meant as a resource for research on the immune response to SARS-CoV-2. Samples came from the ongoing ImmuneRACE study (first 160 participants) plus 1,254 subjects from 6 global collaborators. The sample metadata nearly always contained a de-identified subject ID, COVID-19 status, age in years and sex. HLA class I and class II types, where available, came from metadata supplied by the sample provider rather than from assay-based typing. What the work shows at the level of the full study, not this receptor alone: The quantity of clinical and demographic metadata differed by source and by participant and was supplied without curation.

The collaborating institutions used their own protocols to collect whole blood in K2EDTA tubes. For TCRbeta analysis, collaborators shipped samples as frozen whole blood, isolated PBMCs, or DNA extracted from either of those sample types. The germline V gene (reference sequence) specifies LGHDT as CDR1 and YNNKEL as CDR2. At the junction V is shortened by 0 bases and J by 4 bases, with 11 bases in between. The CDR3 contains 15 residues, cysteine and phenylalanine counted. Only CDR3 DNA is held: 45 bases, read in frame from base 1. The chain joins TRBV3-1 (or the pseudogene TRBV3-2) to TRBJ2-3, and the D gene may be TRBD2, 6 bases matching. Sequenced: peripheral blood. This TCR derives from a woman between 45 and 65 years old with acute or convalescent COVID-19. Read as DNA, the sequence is TGTGCCAGCAGCCAAGATTCGGGAGAGTCAGATACGCAGTATTTT. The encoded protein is CASSQDSGESDTQYF.